This T cell receptor (beta chain) was recovered during a study of Graves' ophthalmopathy and Graves' hyperthyroidism. For the study at large: Samples of peripheral blood were obtained at initial diagnosis, prior to treatment of any kind.

The study, taken as a whole, reports: Most expanded thyroid clonotypes above 0.001 frequency also appeared in blood. A 13-signature model separated ophthalmopathy from stable hyperthyroidism, approximately 87% sensitivity, about 81% specificity.

V lost 5 bases and J lost 4, with 11 bases in between. Germline V gives CDR1 MGHDK, CDR2 SYGVNS. The CDR3 is 14 amino acids. Using RNA transcripts, the TCR beta CDR3 regions were amplified. First-round RT-PCR relied on HTBI primers, and a second-round multiplex PCR came next. A single record per CDR3 protein comes from TCRdb applying MiXCR to the multiplex PCR reads. The table lists approximately 700,000 distinct CDR3 sequences, roughly 40% of them singletons. The PBMC fraction was derived from more than 8 ml of fresh peripheral blood. This clonotype was detected only a few times. Antigen: not known. This TCR was recovered from an adult man with Graves' ophthalmopathy. J is TRBJ2-2 and V is TRBV25-1; D is possibly TRBD1 (5 bases). The sequenced sample was peripheral blood. The CDR3, as DNA: TGTGCCAGCAGTCACCAGGGTGTCACCGGGGAGCTGTTTTTT. Translated: CASSHQGVTGELFF.